This T cell receptor (beta chain) was captured in a study of PD-1 blockade in classical Hodgkin lymphoma. Study at large: Nivolumab dosing for patients was 3 mg/kg, administered intravenously every 2 weeks.

Trimming pared 0 bases from V and 2 bases from J, leaving 17 bases between. The CDR3 consists of 18 residues. All patients experienced relapse after autologous stem cell transplantation, and brentuximab vedotin exposure was variable. Findings and limits, study-wide: By cycle point C4D1, TCR diversity had risen significantly in CD4+ cells (but not CD8+ cells). The study found complete responders had baseline diversity similar to newly diagnosed patients. Repertoire difference causes, possibly disease activity or prior therapy, remain undefined.

Method: immunoSEQ multiplex PCR; TCRdb's copy keeps in-frame clones and lacks some. The sample holds about 6,500 clones, approximately 75% seen once. For this clone: The antigen is unknown.

J is TRBJ2-1 and V is TRBV23-1; the D gene is possibly TRBD1 (6 bases). TRBV23-1 has ORF status, its function being uncertain. This receptor was identified in a human donor with classical Hodgkin lymphoma. Here the sequenced sample was peripheral blood mononuclear cells (PBMCs), taken at baseline. The CDR3 sequence: CASSQSPSGVGTYNEQFF. The CDR3 bases are TGCGCCAGCAGTCAATCACCCTCAGGGGTGGGAACCTACAATGAGCAGTTCTTC.